Following are 21 T cell receptor beta chains from one sample sequenced in a study of pediatric ulcerative colitis. Profiling relied on immunoSEQ multiplex PCR, and the TCRdb table lists in-frame clones only, not all of them. The sample includes over 9,000 clones, approximately 88% of them seen just once. The sample was blood. The receptor source for this set is a girl aged 5 to 17 with moderate ulcerative colitis.

The chain employs TRBV9 and TRBJ2-7; 7 bases fit TRBD2. The CDR3 is 15 residues long. Trimming at V came to 3 bases and at J to 6 bases, leaving 12 bases not matched to a gene. The germline V gene has CDR1 SGDLS and CDR2 YYNGEE. The CDR3 spells CASSEGGGRGVEQYF. Written as DNA, the CDR3 is TGTGCCAGCAGCGAGGGTGGCGGGAGAGGGGTCGAGCAGTACTTC.

The chain has TRBV29-1 and TRBJ1-5, with 7 bases that match TRBD1. The CDR3 covers 15 residues. The trim removed 3 bases at V and 1 base at J, leaving 6 bases unmatched. Germline V CDR1 and CDR2: SQVTM, ANQGSEA. This chain's CDR3 is CSVEFGTASNQPQHF. Written as DNA, the CDR3 is TGCAGCGTTGAGTTCGGGACAGCCAGCAATCAGCCCCAGCATTTT.

The chain uses TRBV29-1 and TRBJ2-7; 9 bases map to TRBD1. The germline V gene has CDR1 SQVTM and CDR2 ANQGSEA. After removal of 7 bases from V and 4 bases from J, the junction contained 11 bases not matched to a gene. The CDR3 has 14 amino acids. CDR3 sequence: CSANSGTGLYEQYF. The DNA of the CDR3 is TGCAGCGCTAACTCTGGGACAGGGCTTTACGAGCAGTACTTC.

This sequence joins TRBV29-1 and TRBJ2-1; D might be TRBD2 (5 bases). V was clipped by 7 bases and J by 0 bases, with 13 bases between them. The germline V gene has CDR1 SQVTM and CDR2 ANQGSEA. The CDR3 extends over 14 amino acids. Here the CDR3 reads CSADERRSYNEQFF. The DNA for the CDR3 is TGCAGCGCAGATGAGCGGCGCTCCTACAATGAGCAGTTCTTC.

This chain links TRBV28 with TRBJ1-1, with D possibly being TRBD1 (6 bases). The length of the CDR3 is 13 residues. Germline CDR1 is MDHEN and CDR2 is SYDVKM. Trimming cost V 5 bases and J 6 bases, with 13 bases left between them. In DNA form, the CDR3 reads TGTGCCAGCAGTAGATACAGGGTCCCTGAAGCTTTCTTT. Its translation: CASSRYRVPEAFF.

This clone has only one observation. The chain uses TRBV30 and TRBJ1-4, with a weak D call TRBD1 (6 bases). Trimming cost V 1 base and J 4 bases, with 13 bases left between them. The CDR3 has 15 residues. Germline CDR1 is GTSNPN and CDR2 is SVGIG (reference sequence). As DNA, the CDR3 is TGTGCCTGGAGTGCTACCACAGGGATTAATGAAAAACTGTTTTTT. It yields the protein CAWSATTGINEKLFF.

The V and J genes are TRBV28 and TRBJ1-1; D gene uncertain. This CDR3 is built from 14 residues. CDR1 and CDR2 from the germline V gene are MDHEN and SYDVKM. V was cut by 5 bases and J by 6 bases, with 16 bases left in between. DNA for the CDR3: TGTGCCAGCAGTATCCCGCGGCGGGTCTCTGAAGCTTTCTTT. Encoded protein: CASSIPRRVSEAFF.

The CDR3 DNA reads as TGTGCCAGCAGCGTAGGGCTAGCGGGAGGCTACAATGAGCAGTTCTTC. This sequence encodes CASSVGLAGGYNEQFF. This chain connects TRBV9 to TRBJ2-1; 11 nucleotides agree with TRBD2. With V trimmed by 0 bases and J by 3 bases, 2 bases remained unmatched. The CDR3 runs 16 residues. Germline CDR1 SGDLS, CDR2 YYNGEE.

The chain recombines TRBV11-2 with TRBJ1-1; 7 bases are shared with TRBD1. The V and J ends lost 0 bases and 8 bases, in that order; junction bases with no gene match: 3. The CDR3 is 13 residues long. Germline V gives CDR1 SGHAT, CDR2 FQNNGV. The CDR3 DNA reads as TGTGCCAGCAGCTTAGAACCGGGACAGGAAGCTTTCTTT. It specifies CASSLEPGQEAFF.

This clone occurred once. The rearrangement links TRBV5-1 to TRBJ1-1, with TRBD1 matching 10 bases. V shed 4 bases, J shed 1 base, and the junction held 7 bases outside the gene matches. The germline CDR1 and CDR2 sequences are SGHRS and YFSETQ. There are 16 residues in the CDR3. Here the CDR3 DNA reads TGCGCCAGCAGCCCGGCCGGGACAGGGGAGAACACTGAAGCTTTCTTT. Its protein product is CASSPAGTGENTEAFF.

This clone was counted only a few times. The rearrangement uses TRBV6-1 and TRBJ1-5; D gene ambiguous. Germline CDR1 reads MNHNS; CDR2 reads SASEGT. Deletions cut 4 bases from V and 7 bases from J, with 17 bases between. This CDR3 has 15 amino acids. As DNA, the CDR3 is TGTGCCAGCAGTGTAGCCATCCGAGAGGGACAGCCCCAGCATTTT. It codes for CASSVAIREGQPQHF.

The CDR3 loop reads CASSLGGTGELFF. CDR3 DNA sequence: TGTGCCAGCAGCTTAGGTGGGACCGGGGAGCTGTTTTTT. The V and J genes are TRBV7-9 and TRBJ2-2, with no clear D. CDR3 length: 13 amino acids. V was shortened by 1 base and J by 5 bases, with 5 bases between the two germline ends. Germline CDR1 is SEHNR and CDR2 is FQNEAQ (reference sequence).

This chain's CDR3 is CASSGLRGANEKLFF. The CDR3 coding sequence is TGTGCCAGCAGTGGACTCAGGGGAGCTAATGAAAAACTGTTTTTT. The chain has TRBV25-1 and TRBJ1-4; possible D gene TRBD1, 6 bases. There are 15 residues in the CDR3. V was shortened by 4 bases and J by 3 bases, with 12 bases between the two germline ends. Germline CDR1 MGHDK, CDR2 SYGVNS.

The genes are TRBV9 and TRBJ2-5, with 13 positions matching TRBD2. The trim removed 3 bases at V and 1 base at J, leaving 3 bases unmatched. The CDR3 spans 16 residues. Germline assignment: CDR1 SGDLS and CDR2 YYNGEE. The CDR3 protein is CASSERLAGGQETQYF. CDR3 coding DNA: TGTGCCAGCAGCGAACGACTAGCGGGGGGCCAAGAGACCCAGTACTTC.

The chain couples TRBV28 to TRBJ2-7; 7 positions agree with TRBD2. The V and J ends lost 4 bases and 2 bases, in that order; junction bases with no gene match: 8. The V gene's germline CDR1 is MDHEN and CDR2 SYDVKM. The CDR3 spans 15 residues. CDR3 in amino acids: CASSSTWGGAYEQYF. CDR3 DNA: TGTGCCAGCAGTTCCACGTGGGGGGGGGCCTACGAGCAGTACTTC.

V is TRBV10-1 and J is TRBJ2-7, with TRBD2 matching 8 bases. With V trimmed by 4 bases and J by 7 bases, 9 bases remained unmatched. Germline-derived CDR1 and CDR2 are WNHNN and SYGVQD (reference sequence). The CDR3 length is 14 residues. This CDR3 reads CASSAGLASGEQYF. The CDR3 DNA reads as TGCGCCAGCAGTGCCGGACTAGCATCTGGGGAGCAGTACTTC.

V and J are TRBV6-1 and TRBJ2-7; D assignment may be TRBD1 or TRBD2 (5 bases each). CDR3 size: 13 residues. CDR1 and CDR2 (germline): MNHNS, SASEGT. V lost 1 base and J lost 5, with 9 bases in between. The CDR3 DNA follows: TGTGCCAGCAGTGAAGGGGGACGGAACGAGCAGTACTTC. Its protein is CASSEGGRNEQYF.

The chain recombines TRBV7-3 with TRBJ2-2, with D possibly TRBD1 on 6 matching bases. CDR1 SGHTA and CDR2 FQGTGA come from the germline V gene. Trimming removed 3 bases at V and 0 bases at J, with 11 bases between. The CDR3 is made up of 16 amino acids. The CDR3 coding sequence is TGTGCCAGCAGCTTTACCGGGACACCGAACACCGGGGAGCTGTTTTTT. This sequence encodes CASSFTGTPNTGELFF.

The chain combines TRBV7-9 with TRBJ2-1; no firm D call. CDR1 and CDR2 from the germline V gene are SEHNR and FQNEAQ (reference sequence). This CDR3 has 14 amino acids. V was cut by 5 bases and J by 5 bases, with 13 bases left in between. The CDR3 DNA is TGTGCCAGCAGCCAAACCCCGGCAGACAATGAGCAGTTCTTC. This codes for CASSQTPADNEQFF.

The V and J genes are TRBV27 and TRBJ1-3; 8 nucleotides align to TRBD1. With 6 bases clipped from V and 2 bases from J, the junction kept 3 bases outside the gene matches. This CDR3 is 14 amino acids long. The germline CDR1 and CDR2 sequences are MNHEY and SMNVEV (reference sequence). DNA of the CDR3: TGTGCCAGCAGGTTGACAGGGGCTGGAAACACCATATATTTT. It specifies CASRLTGAGNTIYF.

CDR3 coding DNA: TGTGCCAGCAGTTTAGGCGGGGGGCTGGAGACCCAGTACTTC. The encoded protein is CASSLGGGLETQYF. J is TRBJ2-5 and V is TRBV27; 8 nucleotides line up with TRBD2. Losses at the gene ends were 2 bases for V and 5 bases for J; bases not matched to a gene: 4. The CDR3 extends over 14 amino acids. CDR1 and CDR2 (germline): MNHEY, SMNVEV (reference sequence).